Below are 10 T cell receptor beta chains sequenced from a single sample in a study of blood T cell repertoires in COVID-19. The data were produced by immunoSEQ multiplex PCR, yet TCRdb's version contains in-frame clones alone and is incomplete. The sample includes under 90,000 clones, roughly nine tenths of them seen just once. The sequencing sample was made of peripheral blood. The receptors were sampled from a man aged 40-49 years with COVID-19, enrolled during active disease.

J is TRBJ1-1 and V is TRBV6-5; 7 bases line up with TRBD1. V dropped 2 bases and J dropped 1; count of bases not matched to a gene: 7. Germline values: CDR1 MNHEY, CDR2 SVGAGI. The CDR3 loop spans 16 amino acids. The CDR3: CASSYTSGQRNTEAFF. The CDR3 DNA is TGTGCCAGCAGTTACACTTCGGGACAGCGGAACACTGAAGCTTTCTTT.

The J gene is TRBJ1-1, the V gene TRBV5-4; possibly TRBD1 for D (5 bases). There are 15 residues in the CDR3. Between the trimmed V and J ends, which lost 4 bases and 4 bases, there was a span of 17 bases. Germline CDR1 is SGHNT and CDR2 is YYREEE (reference sequence). The CDR3 DNA follows: TGTGCCAGCAGCCGAGGGGCCTGGGGAGGCACTGAAGCTTTCTTT. It translates to CASSRGAWGGTEAFF. Drawing the rest from reference TRBV5-4 and TRBJ1-1, the complete variable domain is ETGVTQSPTHLIKTRGQQVTLRCSSQSGHNTVSWYQQALGQGPQFIFQYYREEENGRGNFPPRFSGLQFPNYSSELNVNALELDDSALYLCASSRGAWGGTEAFFGQGTRLTVV.

The rearrangement uses TRBV28 and TRBJ1-6, with D possibly TRBD1 on 5 matching bases. CDR3 length equals 16 residues. Trimming shortened V by 5 bases and J by 4 bases, and 15 bases separated the two germline ends. Germline CDR1 is MDHEN and CDR2 is SYDVKM. The CDR3 loop is CASSPGGDRYNSPLHF. The CDR3 DNA sequence: TGTGCCAGCAGTCCTGGGGGGGATCGGTATAATTCACCCCTCCACTTT.

This clone was counted once. The chain carries TRBV28 and TRBJ1-6; perhaps TRBD1 as D (5 bases). Deletions cut 6 bases from V and 0 bases from J, with 12 bases between. CDR1 and CDR2 from the germline V gene are MDHEN and SYDVKM. The CDR3 covers 16 residues. The CDR3 DNA reads as TGTGCCAGCAGCGGGGGGGGGAGCTCCTATAATTCACCCCTCCACTTT. Its protein is CASSGGGSSYNSPLHF.

This clone was found once. The chain recombines TRBV19 with TRBJ2-1; D is uncertain. The CDR3 has 12 residues. Per germline, CDR1 LNHDA and CDR2 SQIVND (reference sequence). Trimming stripped 4 bases from V and 2 bases from J, with 3 bases between. DNA of the CDR3: TGTGCCAGTAGTACAACCTACAATGAGCAGTTCTTC. Amino acids: CASSTTYNEQFF.

This chain connects TRBV6-6 to TRBJ2-1, with TRBD2 identical over 8 bases. Losses at the gene ends were 6 bases for V and 4 bases for J; bases not matched to a gene: 5. This CDR3 contains 14 residues. Germline lookup yields CDR1 MNHNY and CDR2 SVGAGI (reference sequence). In DNA form, the CDR3 reads TGTGCCAGCAGAGCGGGAGTTGGGTACAATGAGCAGTTCTTC. It yields the protein CASRAGVGYNEQFF.

This chain links TRBV28 with TRBJ2-1, with 11 bases matching TRBD2. With V trimmed by 2 bases and J by 9 bases, 6 bases remained unmatched. Germline V gene lookup returns CDR1 MDHEN and CDR2 SYDVKM. The CDR3 has 15 residues. In nucleotides, the CDR3 is TGTGCCAGCAGTTTAGTTAGCGGGGGGGCCGGTGAGCAGTTCTTC. Protein product: CASSLVSGGAGEQFF.

The rearrangement joins TRBV9 to TRBJ2-5; D may be TRBD2 (7 bases). CDR1 and CDR2 (germline): SGDLS, YYNGEE. Trimming took off 4 bases at V and 8 bases at J, with 18 bases between the two ends. The CDR3 spans 14 residues. The CDR3 DNA follows: TGTGCCAGCAGCCAAACGGGGGGCCTCTTTACCCAGTACTTC. It is translated as CASSQTGGLFTQYF.

V gene TRBV6-1 combines with J gene TRBJ1-4, with 9 bases lining up with TRBD1. The length of the CDR3 is 16 residues. V shed 0 bases and J 7 bases; nucleotides not matched to a gene: 6. Germline lookup yields CDR1 MNHNS and CDR2 SASEGT. The CDR3: CASSEALQGAGEKLFF. CDR3 coding DNA: TGTGCCAGCAGTGAAGCTCTACAGGGGGCAGGTGAAAAACTGTTTTTT.

The sample holds one count of this clone. The chain recombines TRBV5-5 with TRBJ2-7; possible D gene TRBD1, 6 bases. The ends were cut back, 5 bases at V and 4 bases at J, with 10 bases in the middle. Germline lookup yields CDR1 SGHKS and CDR2 YYEKEE (reference sequence). This CDR3 is 12 amino acids long. The CDR3 region is CASRRTEYEQYF. The CDR3 region has the DNA TGTGCCAGCAGAAGGACAGAATACGAGCAGTACTTC.